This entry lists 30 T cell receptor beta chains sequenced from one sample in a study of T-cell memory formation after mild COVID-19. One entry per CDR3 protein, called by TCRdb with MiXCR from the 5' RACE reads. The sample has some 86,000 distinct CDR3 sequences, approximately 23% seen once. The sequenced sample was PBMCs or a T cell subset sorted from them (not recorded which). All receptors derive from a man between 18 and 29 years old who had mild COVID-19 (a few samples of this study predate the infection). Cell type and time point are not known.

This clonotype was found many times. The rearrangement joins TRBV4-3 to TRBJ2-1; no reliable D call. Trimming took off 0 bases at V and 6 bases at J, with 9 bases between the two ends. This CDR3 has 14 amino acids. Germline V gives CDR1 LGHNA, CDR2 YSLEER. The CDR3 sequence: CASSQDELGNEQFF. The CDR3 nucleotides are TGCGCCAGCAGCCAAGACGAATTGGGCAATGAGCAGTTCTTC.

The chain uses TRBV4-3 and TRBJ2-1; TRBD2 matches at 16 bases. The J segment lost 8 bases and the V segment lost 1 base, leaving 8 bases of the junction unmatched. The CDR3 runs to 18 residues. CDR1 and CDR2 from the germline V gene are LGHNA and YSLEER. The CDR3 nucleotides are TGCGCCAGCAGCCAAGGCCCGGGACTAGCGGGGGGGCAGGATGAGCAGTTCTTC. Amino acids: CASSQGPGLAGGQDEQFF.

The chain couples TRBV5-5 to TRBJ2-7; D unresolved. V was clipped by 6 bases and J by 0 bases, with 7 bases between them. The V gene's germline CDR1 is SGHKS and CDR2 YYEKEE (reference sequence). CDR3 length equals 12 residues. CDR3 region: CASTRDSYEQYF. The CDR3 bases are TGTGCCAGCACCCGAGACTCCTACGAGCAGTACTTC.

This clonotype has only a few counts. CDR3 amino acids: CAGGQPDNSPLHF. The CDR3 nucleotides are TGTGCCGGGGGACAGCCTGATAATTCACCCCTCCACTTT. The chain is built from TRBV6-1 and TRBJ1-6; 7 bases match TRBD1. The CDR3 sequence is 13 residues long. Germline V gene sequence: CDR1 MNHNS, CDR2 SASEGT. V lost 11 bases and J lost 5; bases outside the gene matches: 6.

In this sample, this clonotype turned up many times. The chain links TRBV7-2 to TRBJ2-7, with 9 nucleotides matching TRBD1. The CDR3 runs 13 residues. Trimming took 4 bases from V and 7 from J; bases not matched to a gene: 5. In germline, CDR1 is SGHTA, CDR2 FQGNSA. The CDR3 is CASSSGTGWEQYF. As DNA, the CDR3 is TGTGCCAGCAGCTCTGGGACAGGGTGGGAGCAGTACTTC.

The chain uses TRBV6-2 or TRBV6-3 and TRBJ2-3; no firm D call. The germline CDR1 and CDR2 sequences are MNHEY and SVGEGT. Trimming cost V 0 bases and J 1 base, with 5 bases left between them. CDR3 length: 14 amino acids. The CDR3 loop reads CASSYSMGTDTQYF. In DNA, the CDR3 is TGTGCCAGCAGTTACTCGATGGGCACAGATACGCAGTATTTT.

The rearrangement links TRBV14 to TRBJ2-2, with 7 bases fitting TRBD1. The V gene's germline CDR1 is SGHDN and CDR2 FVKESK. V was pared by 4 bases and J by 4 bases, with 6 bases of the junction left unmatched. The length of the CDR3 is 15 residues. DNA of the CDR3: TGTGCCAGCAGCCCCATAGACAGGGCCACCGGGGAGCTGTTTTTT. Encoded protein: CASSPIDRATGELFF. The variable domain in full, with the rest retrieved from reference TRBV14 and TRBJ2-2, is EAGVTQFPSHSVIEKGQTVTLRCDPISGHDNLYWYRRVMGKEIKFLLHFVKESKQDESGMPNNRFLAERTGGTYSTLKVQPAELEDSGVYFCASSPIDRATGELFFGEGSRLTVL.

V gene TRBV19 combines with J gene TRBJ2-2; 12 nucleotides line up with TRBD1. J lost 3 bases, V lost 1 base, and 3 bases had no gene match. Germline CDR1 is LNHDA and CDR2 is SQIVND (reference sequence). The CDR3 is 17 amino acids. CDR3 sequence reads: CASSIAGQGADTGELFF. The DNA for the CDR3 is TGTGCCAGTAGTATAGCGGGACAGGGGGCCGACACCGGGGAGCTGTTTTTT.

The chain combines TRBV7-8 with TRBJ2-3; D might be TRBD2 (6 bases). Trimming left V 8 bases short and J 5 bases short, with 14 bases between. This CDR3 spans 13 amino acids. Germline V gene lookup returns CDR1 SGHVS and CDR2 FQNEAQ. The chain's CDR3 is CASRDFAEDTQYF. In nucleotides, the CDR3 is TGTGCCAGCCGGGACTTCGCGGAAGATACGCAGTATTTT.

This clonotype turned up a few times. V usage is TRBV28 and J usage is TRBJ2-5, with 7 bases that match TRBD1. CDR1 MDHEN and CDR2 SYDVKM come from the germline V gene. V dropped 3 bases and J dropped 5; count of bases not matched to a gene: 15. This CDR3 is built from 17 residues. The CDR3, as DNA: TGTGCCAGCAGTTTTTTCAGAGGACAGGACGCCCAGGAGACCCAGTACTTC. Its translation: CASSFFRGQDAQETQYF. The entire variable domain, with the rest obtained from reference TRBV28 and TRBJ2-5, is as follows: DVKVTQSSRYLVKRTGEKVFLECVQDMDHENMFWYRQDPGLGLRLIYFSYDVKMKEKGDIPEGYSVSREKKERFSLILESASTNQTSMYLCASSFFRGQDAQETQYFGPGTRLLVL.

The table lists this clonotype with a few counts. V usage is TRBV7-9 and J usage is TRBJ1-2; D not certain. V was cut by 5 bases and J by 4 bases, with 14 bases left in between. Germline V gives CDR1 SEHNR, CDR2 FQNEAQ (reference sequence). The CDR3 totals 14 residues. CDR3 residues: CASSPSDLRYGYTF. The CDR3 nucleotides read TGTGCCAGCAGCCCTTCCGATCTGCGCTATGGCTACACCTTC.

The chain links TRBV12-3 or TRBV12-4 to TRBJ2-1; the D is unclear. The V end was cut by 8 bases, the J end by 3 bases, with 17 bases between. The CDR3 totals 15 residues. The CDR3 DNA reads TGTGCCAGCGTGAGCGACGGGCCACGCTACAATGAGCAGTTCTTC. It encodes CASVSDGPRYNEQFF.

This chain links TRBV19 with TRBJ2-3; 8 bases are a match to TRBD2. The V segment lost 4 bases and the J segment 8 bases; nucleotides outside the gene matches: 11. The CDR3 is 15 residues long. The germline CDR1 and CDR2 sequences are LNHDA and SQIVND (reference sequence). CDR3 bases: TGTGCCAGTAGTAGTTTTAGCGGGGCGGAGGGTACGCAGTATTTT. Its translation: CASSSFSGAEGTQYF.

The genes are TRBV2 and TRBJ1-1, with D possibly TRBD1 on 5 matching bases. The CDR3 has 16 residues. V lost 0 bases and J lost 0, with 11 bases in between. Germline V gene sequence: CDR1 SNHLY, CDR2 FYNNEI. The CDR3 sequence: CASSEAGQALNTEAFF. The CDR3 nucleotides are TGTGCCAGCAGTGAAGCGGGGCAGGCGCTGAACACTGAAGCTTTCTTT.

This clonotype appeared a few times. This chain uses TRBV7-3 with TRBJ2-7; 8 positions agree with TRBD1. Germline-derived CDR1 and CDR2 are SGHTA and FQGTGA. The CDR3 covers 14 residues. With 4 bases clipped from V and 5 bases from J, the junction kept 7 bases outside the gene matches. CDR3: CASSSRTGSNEQYF. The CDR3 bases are TGTGCCAGCAGCTCCAGGACAGGGAGCAACGAGCAGTACTTC.

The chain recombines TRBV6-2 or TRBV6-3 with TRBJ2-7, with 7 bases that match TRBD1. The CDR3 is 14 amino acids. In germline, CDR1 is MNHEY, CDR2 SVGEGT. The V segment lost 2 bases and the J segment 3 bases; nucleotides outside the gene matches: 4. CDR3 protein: CASSYGQGVYEQYV. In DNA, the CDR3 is TGTGCCAGCAGTTACGGGCAGGGGGTCTACGAGCAGTACGTC.

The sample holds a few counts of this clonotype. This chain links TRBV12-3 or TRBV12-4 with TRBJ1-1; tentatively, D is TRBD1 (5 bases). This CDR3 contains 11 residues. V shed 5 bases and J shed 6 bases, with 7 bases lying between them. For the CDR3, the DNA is TGTGCCAGCAGTCCGGGGCCTGAAGCTTTCTTT. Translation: CASSPGPEAFF.

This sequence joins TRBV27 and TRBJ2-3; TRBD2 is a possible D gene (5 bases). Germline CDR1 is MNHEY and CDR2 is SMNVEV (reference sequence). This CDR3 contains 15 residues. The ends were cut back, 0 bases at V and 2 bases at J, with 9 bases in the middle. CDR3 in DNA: TGTGCCAGCAGTTTATCAATTAGCGACACAGATACGCAGTATTTT. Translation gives CASSLSISDTDTQYF.

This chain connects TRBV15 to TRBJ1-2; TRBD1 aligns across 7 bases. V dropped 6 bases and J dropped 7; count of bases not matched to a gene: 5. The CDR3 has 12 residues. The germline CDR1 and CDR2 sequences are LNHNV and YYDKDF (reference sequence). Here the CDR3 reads CATRTGKGGYTF. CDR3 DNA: TGTGCCACCAGGACAGGGAAGGGTGGCTACACCTTC. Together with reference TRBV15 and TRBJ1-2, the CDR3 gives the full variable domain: DAMVIQNPRYQVTQFGKPVTLSCSQTLNHNVMYWYQQKSSQAPKLLFHYYDKDFNNEADTPDNFQSRRPNTSFCFLDIRSPGLGDTAMYLCATRTGKGGYTFGSGTRLTVV.

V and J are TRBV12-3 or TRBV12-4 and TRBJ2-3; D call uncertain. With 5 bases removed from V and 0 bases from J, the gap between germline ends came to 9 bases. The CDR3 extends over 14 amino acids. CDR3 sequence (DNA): TGTGCCAGCAGTGAATTTTGGAGCACAGATACGCAGTATTTT. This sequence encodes CASSEFWSTDTQYF.

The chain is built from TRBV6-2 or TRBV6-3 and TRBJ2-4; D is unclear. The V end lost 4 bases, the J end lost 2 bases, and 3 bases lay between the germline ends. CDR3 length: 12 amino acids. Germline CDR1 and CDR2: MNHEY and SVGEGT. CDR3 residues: CASSWTKNIQYF. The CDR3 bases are TGTGCCAGCAGTTGGACCAAAAACATTCAGTACTTC.

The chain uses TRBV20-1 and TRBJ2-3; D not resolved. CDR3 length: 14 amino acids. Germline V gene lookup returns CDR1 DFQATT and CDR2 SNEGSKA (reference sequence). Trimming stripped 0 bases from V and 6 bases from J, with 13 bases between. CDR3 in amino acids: CSARDRGYPDTQYF. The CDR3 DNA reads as TGCAGTGCTAGAGATCGTGGGTATCCGGATACGCAGTATTTT.

The CDR3, as DNA: TGCAGTGCTAGAGATAGACAGAGGCGGGGGATAGGCTACAATGAGCAGTTCTTC. The encoded protein is CSARDRQRRGIGYNEQFF. The gene calls are TRBV20-1 and TRBJ2-1, with 7 bases fitting TRBD2. The V segment lost 0 bases and the J segment 3 bases; nucleotides outside the gene matches: 14. The CDR3 consists of 18 residues. The V gene's germline CDR1 is DFQATT and CDR2 SNEGSKA (reference sequence).

CDR3 sequence reads: CASSFIRDQETQYF. The CDR3 DNA reads as TGTGCCAGCAGCTTCATAAGGGATCAAGAGACCCAGTACTTC. V gene TRBV7-6 combines with J gene TRBJ2-5; D call uncertain. The V gene lost 3 bases and the J gene lost 2 bases, with 10 bases spanning the gap. CDR1 is SGHVS, CDR2 FNYEAQ, per germline. CDR3 length equals 14 residues.

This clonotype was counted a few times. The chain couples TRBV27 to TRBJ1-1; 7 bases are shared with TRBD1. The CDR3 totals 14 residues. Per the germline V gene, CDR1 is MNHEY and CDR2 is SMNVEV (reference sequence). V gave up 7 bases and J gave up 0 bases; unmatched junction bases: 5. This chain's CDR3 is CASTSGQMNTEAFF. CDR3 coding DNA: TGTGCCAGCACCTCGGGACAGATGAACACTGAAGCTTTCTTT.

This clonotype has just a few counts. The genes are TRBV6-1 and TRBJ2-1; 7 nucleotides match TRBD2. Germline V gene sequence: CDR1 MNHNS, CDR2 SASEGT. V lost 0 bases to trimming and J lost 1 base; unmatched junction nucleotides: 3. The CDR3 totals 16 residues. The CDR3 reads CASSEASGGSYNEQFF. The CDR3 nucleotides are TGTGCCAGCAGTGAAGCGTCCGGGGGGTCCTACAATGAGCAGTTCTTC.

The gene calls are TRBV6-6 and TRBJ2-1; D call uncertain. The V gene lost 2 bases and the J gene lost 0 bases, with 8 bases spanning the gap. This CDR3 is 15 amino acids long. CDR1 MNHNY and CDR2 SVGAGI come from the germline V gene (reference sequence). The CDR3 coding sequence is TGTGCCAGCAGTTACGAGGCGAGCTCCTACAATGAGCAGTTCTTC. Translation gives CASSYEASSYNEQFF.

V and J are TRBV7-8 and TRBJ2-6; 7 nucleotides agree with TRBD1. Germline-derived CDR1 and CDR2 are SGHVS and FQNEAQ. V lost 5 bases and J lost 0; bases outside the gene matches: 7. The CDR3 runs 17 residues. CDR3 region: CASSRRDSSSGANVLTF. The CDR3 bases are TGTGCCAGCAGCCGCCGGGACAGCAGCTCTGGGGCCAACGTCCTGACTTTC.

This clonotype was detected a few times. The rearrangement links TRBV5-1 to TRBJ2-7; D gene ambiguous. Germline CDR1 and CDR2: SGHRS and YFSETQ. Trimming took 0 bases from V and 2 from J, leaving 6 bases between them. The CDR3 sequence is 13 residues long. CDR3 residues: CASSLGPAYEQYV. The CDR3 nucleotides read TGCGCCAGCAGCTTGGGACCAGCCTACGAGCAGTACGTC.

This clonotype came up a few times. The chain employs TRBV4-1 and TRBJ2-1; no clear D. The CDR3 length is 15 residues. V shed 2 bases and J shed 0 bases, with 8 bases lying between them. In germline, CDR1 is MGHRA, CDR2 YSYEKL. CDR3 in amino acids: CASSQTPSSYNEQFF. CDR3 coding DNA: TGCGCCAGCAGCCAAACACCGAGCTCCTACAATGAGCAGTTCTTC.